The source of this TCR beta chain is a study of blood T cell repertoires in COVID-19 (dated by TCRdb to about 2020). About the full investigation: Samples covering the acute and convalescent phases of COVID-19 were provided by collaborators in the United States, Italy and Spain. The prospective study material was composed of cDNA or gDNA derived from T cells, B-cell-depleted T cells, or PBMCs. Deeply sampled blood TCRbeta repertoires from subjects exposed to, actively infected with, or recovered from COVID-19 were included in the dataset. The repertoires were released in a freely available public database intended as a resource for research on the immune response to SARS-CoV-2. Samples were obtained from the ongoing ImmuneRACE study (first 160 participants) and from about 1,300 subjects provided by 6 global collaborators. The sample metadata nearly always contained a de-identified subject ID, COVID-19 status, age in years and sex. Where available, HLA class I and class II types were obtained from metadata supplied by the sample provider rather than from assay-based typing.

Per the germline V gene (reference sequence), LNHNV is the CDR1 and YYDKDF is the CDR2. Trimming leaves V shorter by 1 base and J shorter by 10 bases, with the junction holding 10 bases beyond the gene matches. The CDR3 starts with the cysteine, ends with the phenylalanine, and has 16 residues. CDR3 DNA is the only sequence kept; it has 48 bases, read in frame from the first base. The collaborating institutions used their own protocols to collect whole blood in K2EDTA tubes. For TCRbeta analysis, collaborators shipped samples in one of three forms: frozen whole blood, isolated PBMCs, or DNA extracted from either of those sample types. TCRbeta CDR3 regions were amplified from genomic DNA by means of the immunoSEQ Assay, a bias-controlled multiplex PCR. As for the authors' bioinformatics: Nucleated cell counts per sample were estimated from amplification of reference gene primers within the assay. Sequence reads were collapsed and filtered to measure the absolute abundance of every unique TCRbeta CDR3 rearrangement. For each sample, productive Simpson clonality was calculated as the square root of Simpson's diversity index over productive rearrangements. TCRdb obtained this table from immuneACCESS and retained in-frame rearrangements with V and J assigned. These tables miss some clones; where compared with another copy, unresolved V genes account for less than half of the shortfall, and the remainder is unexplained. Clone size and the V and J calls come from that table; the DNA yielded D and trimming. The sample table records over 100,000 clones; 90% of these occur just once. The ten top clones hold about 1.1% of the sample.

Results and caveats for the whole study, not just this receptor: The amount of clinical and demographic metadata varied by source and participant and was provided uncurated.

As concerns this clone: Which antigen it targets is not known. No clone much larger than this one lies a single base away; base qualities are absent.

The sequenced sample consisted of peripheral blood. The V gene is TRBV15 and the J gene is TRBJ2-1; the junction holds 10 bases that match TRBD1. This clonotype was sampled from a human donor in a cohort sampled during active COVID-19. The CDR3 has the sequence CATSRGVGQGLYEQFF. The sequenced DNA is TGTGCCACCAGCAGAGGTGTGGGACAGGGGCTATACGAGCAGTTCTTC.